One TCR beta chain is described in this entry. The record originates from a study of blood T cell repertoires in COVID-19. At the level of the study: Samples came from the United States, Italy and Spain, spanning acute and convalescent COVID-19. T cells, B-cell-depleted T cells, or PBMCs supplied cDNA or gDNA.

Data came from immunoSEQ multiplex PCR; TCRdb stores just in-frame clones and leaves some out. The table shows hundreds of thousands of clones, with around 88% occurring only once. This CDR3 region has 17 residues. Germline V gene sequence: CDR1 ENHRY, CDR2 SYGVKD. Trimming removed 1 base at V and 8 bases at J, with 18 bases between. The rearrangement uses TRBV10-3 and TRBJ1-6, with a possible D match to TRBD1 (5 bases). This TCR was recovered from a woman in her twenties or thirties with COVID-19, enrolled during active disease. Sequencing input: peripheral blood. CDR3 protein: CAISEFKLIPTDSPLHF. The CDR3 coding sequence is TGTGCCATCAGTGAGTTCAAACTAATACCGACAGATTCACCCCTCCACTTT.